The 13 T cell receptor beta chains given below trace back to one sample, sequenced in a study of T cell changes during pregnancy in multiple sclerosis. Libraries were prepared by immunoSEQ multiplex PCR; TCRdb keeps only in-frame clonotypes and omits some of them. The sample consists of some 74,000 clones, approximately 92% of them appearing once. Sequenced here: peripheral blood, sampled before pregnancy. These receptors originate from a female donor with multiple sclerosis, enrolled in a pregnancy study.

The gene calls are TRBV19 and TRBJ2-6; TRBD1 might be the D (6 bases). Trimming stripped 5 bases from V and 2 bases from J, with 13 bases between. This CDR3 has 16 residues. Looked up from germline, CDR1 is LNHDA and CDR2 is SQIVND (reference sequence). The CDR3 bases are TGTGCCAGTAGTCTCATGACAGGAGCTGGGGCCAACGTCCTGACTTTC. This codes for CASSLMTGAGANVLTF.

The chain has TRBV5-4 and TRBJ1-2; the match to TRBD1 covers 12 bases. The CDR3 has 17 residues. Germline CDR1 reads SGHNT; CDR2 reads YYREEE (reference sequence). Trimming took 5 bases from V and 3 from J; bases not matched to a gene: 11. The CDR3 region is CASRSGTGGPGDYGYTF. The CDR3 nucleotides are TGTGCCAGCAGATCAGGGACAGGGGGCCCGGGGGACTATGGCTACACCTTC.

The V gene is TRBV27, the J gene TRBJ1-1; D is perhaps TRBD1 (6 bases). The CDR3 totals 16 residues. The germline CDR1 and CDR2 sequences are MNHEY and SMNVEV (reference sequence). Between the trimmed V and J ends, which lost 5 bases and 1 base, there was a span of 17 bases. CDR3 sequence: CASSPGQSNWNTEAFF. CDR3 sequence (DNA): TGTGCCAGCAGTCCGGGACAAAGCAACTGGAACACTGAAGCTTTCTTT.

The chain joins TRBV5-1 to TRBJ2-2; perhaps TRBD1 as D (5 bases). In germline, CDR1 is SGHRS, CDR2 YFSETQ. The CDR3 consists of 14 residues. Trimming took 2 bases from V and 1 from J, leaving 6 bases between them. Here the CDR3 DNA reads TGCGCCAGCAGCTTCGGACAGAACACCGGGGAGCTGTTTTTT. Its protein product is CASSFGQNTGELFF.

The CDR3 region has the DNA TGTGCCAGCAGCATGGGACTAGCGGGAGGGGCCGGGGAGCTGTTTTTT. Encoded protein: CASSMGLAGGAGELFF. V gene TRBV9 combines with J gene TRBJ2-2; 16 nucleotides match TRBD2. Germline trimming cut 4 bases from V and 6 bases from J; bases unmatched to any gene: 3. Looked up from germline, CDR1 is SGDLS and CDR2 is YYNGEE. This CDR3 spans 16 amino acids.

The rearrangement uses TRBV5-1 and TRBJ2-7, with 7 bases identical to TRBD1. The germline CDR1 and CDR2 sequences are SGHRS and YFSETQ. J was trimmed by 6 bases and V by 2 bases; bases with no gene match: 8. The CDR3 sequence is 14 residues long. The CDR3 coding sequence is TGCGCCAGCAGCTTCAGTTCGTCAGGGGGCGAGCAGTACTTC. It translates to CASSFSSSGGEQYF.

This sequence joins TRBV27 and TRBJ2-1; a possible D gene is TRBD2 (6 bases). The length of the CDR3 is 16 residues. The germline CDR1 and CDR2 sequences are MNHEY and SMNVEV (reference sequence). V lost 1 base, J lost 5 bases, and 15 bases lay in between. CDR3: CASSLWAGPLNNEQFF. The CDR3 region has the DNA TGTGCCAGCAGTTTATGGGCGGGGCCCCTAAACAATGAGCAGTTCTTC.

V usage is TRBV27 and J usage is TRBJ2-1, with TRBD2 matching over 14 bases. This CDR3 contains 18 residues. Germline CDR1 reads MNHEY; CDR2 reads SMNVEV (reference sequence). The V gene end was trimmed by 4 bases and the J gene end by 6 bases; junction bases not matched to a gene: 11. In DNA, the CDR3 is TGTGCCAGCAGTTCCCAAGACGGGACTAGCGGGAGTTTCAATGAGCAGTTCTTC. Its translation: CASSSQDGTSGSFNEQFF.

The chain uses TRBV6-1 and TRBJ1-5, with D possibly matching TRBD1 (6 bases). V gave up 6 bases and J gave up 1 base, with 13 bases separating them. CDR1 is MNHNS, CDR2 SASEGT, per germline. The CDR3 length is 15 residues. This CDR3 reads CASRRQAISNQPQHF. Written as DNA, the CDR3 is TGTGCCAGCAGAAGACAGGCAATAAGCAATCAGCCCCAGCATTTT.

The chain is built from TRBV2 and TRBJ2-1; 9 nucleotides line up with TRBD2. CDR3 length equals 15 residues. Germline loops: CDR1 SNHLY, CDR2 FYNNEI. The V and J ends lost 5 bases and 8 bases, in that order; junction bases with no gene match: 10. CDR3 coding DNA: TGTGCCAGCAGTCTTAGCGGGAGCTATGGTTATGAGCAGTTCTTC. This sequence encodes CASSLSGSYGYEQFF.

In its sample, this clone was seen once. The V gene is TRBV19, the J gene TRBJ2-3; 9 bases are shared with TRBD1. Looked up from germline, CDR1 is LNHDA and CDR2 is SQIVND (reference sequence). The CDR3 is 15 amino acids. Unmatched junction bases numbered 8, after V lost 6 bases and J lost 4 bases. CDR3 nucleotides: TGTGCCAGTAGCCTACAGGGGGCGCAGTCAGATACGCAGTATTTT. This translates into CASSLQGAQSDTQYF.

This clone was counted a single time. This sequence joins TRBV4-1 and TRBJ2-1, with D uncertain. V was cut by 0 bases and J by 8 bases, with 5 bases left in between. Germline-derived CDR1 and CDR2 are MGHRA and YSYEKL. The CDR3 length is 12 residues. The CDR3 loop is CASSQDRDEQFF. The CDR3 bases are TGCGCCAGCAGCCAAGATCGGGATGAGCAGTTCTTC.

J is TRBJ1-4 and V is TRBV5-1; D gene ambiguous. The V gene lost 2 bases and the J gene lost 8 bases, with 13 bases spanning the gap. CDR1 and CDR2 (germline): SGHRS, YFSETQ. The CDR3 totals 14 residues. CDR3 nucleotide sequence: TGCGCCAGCAGCTTCTCCGGGAACGAGGAAAAACTGTTTTTT. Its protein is CASSFSGNEEKLFF.